This T cell receptor beta chain was sequenced during a study of blood T cell repertoires in COVID-19. From germline, CDR1 is SGHRS and CDR2 YFSETQ. The ends lost 1 base at V and 5 bases at J; junction bases unmatched: 13. The CDR3 sequence is 17 residues long. Data came from immunoSEQ multiplex PCR; TCRdb stores just in-frame clones and leaves some out. The table shows hundreds of thousands of clones, with roughly 88% occurring only once. Sequencing was performed on PBMCs or T cells enriched from blood (not recorded which). The clonotype originates from a woman aged 50 to 60 with acute COVID-19. The chain joins TRBV5-1 to TRBJ2-3; 7 bases fit TRBD2. The CDR3: CASSLWSRGSSEDTQYF. CDR3 in DNA: TGCGCCAGCAGCTTGTGGTCTCGCGGGAGCTCGGAAGATACGCAGTATTTT.